The 3 T cell receptor beta chains in this list originate from one sample, sequenced in a study of T cell repertoires in cytomegalovirus infection. TCRdb used MiXCR to reprocess the reads, holding one entry per CDR3 protein. The repertoire has about 130,000 distinct CDR3 sequences, 32% of them found once; the top ten carry 58%. These receptors are not linked to any known antigen. The sequencing used CD8+ T cells from cultured PBMCs, collected from culture after CMV antigen stimulation. These receptors were collected from a human donor in good health (CMV status not recorded). Some clones in this sample may be carry-over from other donors' samples.

The genes are TRBV27 and TRBJ1-6, with D possibly TRBD1 on 5 matching bases. The V and J ends lost 3 bases and 9 bases respectively, with 15 bases between them. Germline V gene sequence: CDR1 MNHEY, CDR2 SMNVEV (reference sequence). This CDR3 has 15 residues. CDR3 DNA sequence: TGTGCCAGCAGTTTTTTGGAGGGGAATGGTTCACCCCTCCACTTT. It encodes CASSFLEGNGSPLHF.

This clonotype occurred many times. The chain carries TRBV7-9 and TRBJ2-7; TRBD1 aligns across 9 bases. J lost 2 bases, V lost 5 bases, and 7 bases had no gene match. The CDR3 is made up of 15 amino acids. The germline V gene encodes CDR1 SEHNR and CDR2 FQNEAQ (reference sequence). This CDR3 reads CASSGMTGGTYEQYF. In DNA, the CDR3 is TGTGCCAGCAGCGGGATGACAGGGGGAACCTACGAGCAGTACTTC.

This clonotype was recorded at least ten times. The chain joins TRBV7-2 to TRBJ2-3, with D tentatively TRBD1 or TRBD2 (5 bases each). The V end lost 5 bases, the J end lost 0 bases, and 18 bases lay between the germline ends. CDR3 length: 17 amino acids. Per the germline V gene, CDR1 is SGHTA and CDR2 is FQGNSA. CDR3 protein: CASSRGSGDPSTDTQYF. In nucleotides, the CDR3 is TGTGCCAGCAGCCGCGGGTCCGGGGACCCGAGCACAGATACGCAGTATTTT.